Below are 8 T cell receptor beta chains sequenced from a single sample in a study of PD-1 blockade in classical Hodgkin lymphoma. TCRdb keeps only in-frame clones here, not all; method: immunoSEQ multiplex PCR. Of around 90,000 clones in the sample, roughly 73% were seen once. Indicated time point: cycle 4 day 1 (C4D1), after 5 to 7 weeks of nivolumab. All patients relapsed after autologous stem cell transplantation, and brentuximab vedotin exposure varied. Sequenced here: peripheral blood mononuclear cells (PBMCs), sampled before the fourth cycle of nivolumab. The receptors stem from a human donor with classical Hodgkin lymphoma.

The CDR3 region has the DNA TGCGCCAGCAGCTTGACAGGGGAGGGGGAGACCCAGTACTTC. Translating it yields CASSLTGEGETQYF. V is TRBV5-1 and J is TRBJ2-5; D tentatively fits TRBD1 or TRBD2 (7 bases each). Deletions cut 1 base from V and 5 bases from J, with 12 bases between. This CDR3 contains 14 residues. From germline, CDR1 is SGHRS and CDR2 YFSETQ.

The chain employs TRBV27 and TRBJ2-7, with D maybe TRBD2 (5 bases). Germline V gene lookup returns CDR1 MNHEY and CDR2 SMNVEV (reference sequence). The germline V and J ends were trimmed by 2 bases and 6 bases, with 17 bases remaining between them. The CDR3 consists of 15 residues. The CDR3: CASSLLVTGDGEQYF. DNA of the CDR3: TGTGCCAGCAGTTTACTGGTCACCGGGGATGGCGAGCAGTACTTC.

The CDR3 DNA follows: TGCAGCGTTGGGACCTTTAATGAAAAACTGTTTTTT. The encoded protein is CSVGTFNEKLFF. V is TRBV29-1 and J is TRBJ1-4; the D is unclear. The ends were cut back, 4 bases at V and 4 bases at J, with 7 bases in the middle. Per the germline V gene, CDR1 is SQVTM and CDR2 is ANQGSEA. CDR3 length: 12 amino acids.

CDR3 sequence: CSVAVAASNQPQHF. The CDR3, as DNA: TGCAGCGTTGCTGTTGCAGCTAGCAATCAGCCCCAGCATTTT. This chain links TRBV29-1 with TRBJ1-5, with D unclear. Trimming pared 4 bases from V and 0 bases from J, leaving 10 bases between. Germline assignment: CDR1 SQVTM and CDR2 ANQGSEA. The length of the CDR3 is 14 residues.

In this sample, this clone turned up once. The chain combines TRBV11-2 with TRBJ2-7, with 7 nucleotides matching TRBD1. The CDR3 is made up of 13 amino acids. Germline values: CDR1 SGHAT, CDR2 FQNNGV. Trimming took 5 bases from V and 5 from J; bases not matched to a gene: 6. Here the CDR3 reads CASSLRDSHEQYF. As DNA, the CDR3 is TGTGCCAGCAGCCTCCGGGACAGTCACGAGCAGTACTTC.

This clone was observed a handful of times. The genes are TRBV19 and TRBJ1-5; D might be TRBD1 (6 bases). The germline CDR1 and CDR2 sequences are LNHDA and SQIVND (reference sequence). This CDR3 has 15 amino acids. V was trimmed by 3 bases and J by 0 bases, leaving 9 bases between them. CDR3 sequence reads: CASSIRGNSNQPQHF. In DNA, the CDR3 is TGTGCCAGTAGTATCAGGGGAAATAGCAATCAGCCCCAGCATTTT. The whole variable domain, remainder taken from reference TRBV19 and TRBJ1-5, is DGGITQSPKYLFRKEGQNVTLSCEQNLNHDAMYWYRQDPGQGLRLIYYSQIVNDFQKGDIAEGYSVSREKKESFPLTVTSAQKNPTAFYLCASSIRGNSNQPQHFGDGTRLSIL.

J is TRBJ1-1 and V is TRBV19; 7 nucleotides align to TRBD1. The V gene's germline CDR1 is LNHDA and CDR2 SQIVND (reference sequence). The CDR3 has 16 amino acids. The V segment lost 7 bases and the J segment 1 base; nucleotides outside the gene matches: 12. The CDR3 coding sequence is TGTGCCAGTATCCCTGACAGGGTCGGGAGGAACACTGAAGCTTTCTTT. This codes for CASIPDRVGRNTEAFF.

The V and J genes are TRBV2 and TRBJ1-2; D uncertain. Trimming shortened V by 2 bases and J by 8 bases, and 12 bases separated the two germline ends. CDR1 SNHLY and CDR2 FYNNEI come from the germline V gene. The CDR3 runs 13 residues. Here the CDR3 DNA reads TGTGCCAGCAGTGAAACCCCCCGGTTAGGCTACACCTTC. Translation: CASSETPRLGYTF.